The 16 T cell receptor beta chains reported below all come from one sample, sequenced in a study of T cell responses to AZD1222 COVID-19 vaccine. Sequenced by immunoSEQ multiplex PCR; TCRdb stores in-frame clones only, minus some. The data contain about 85,000 clones, less than 90% of them seen just once; the ten biggest clones take up 5.5% to 8%. The sequences come from peripheral blood, collected on day 0 of AZD1222 vaccination. Receptor source: an adult in good health.

The rearrangement joins TRBV30 to TRBJ1-4; TRBD1 matches at 7 bases. Germline assignment: CDR1 GTSNPN and CDR2 SVGIG (reference sequence). The CDR3 consists of 13 residues. CDR3: CALKGQQNEKLFF. The CDR3 bases are TGTGCACTAAAGGGACAGCAGAATGAAAAACTGTTTTTT.

There are a few counts of this clone. CDR3 nucleotide sequence: TGTGCCAGCTCCCGAGGGCAGGGTCCGGCTTTCTTT. It specifies CASSRGQGPAFF. The genes are TRBV6-5 and TRBJ1-1; a weak D match, TRBD1 (5 bases). The CDR3 runs to 12 residues. V lost 8 bases, J lost 11 bases, and 18 bases lay in between. Germline assignment: CDR1 MNHEY and CDR2 SVGAGI.

Regarding this clone: The same CDR3 can be traced to other DNA sequences in this sample. The genes are TRBV3-1 (or the pseudogene TRBV3-2) and TRBJ1-1; a weak D match, TRBD1 (5 bases). Germline loops: CDR1 LGHDT, CDR2 YNNKEL (reference sequence). V lost 1 base, J lost 7 bases, and 7 bases lay in between. This CDR3 has 12 amino acids. In nucleotides, the CDR3 is TGTGCCAGCAGCCAAGGGAGGGGTGAAGCTTTCTTT. Its translation is CASSQGRGEAFF.

The chain combines TRBV5-1 with TRBJ2-1, with 9 bases identical to TRBD1. V dropped 3 bases and J dropped 6; count of bases not matched to a gene: 4. The CDR3 has 14 residues. Looked up from germline, CDR1 is SGHRS and CDR2 is YFSETQ. The CDR3 spells CASSSGQGINEQFF. The CDR3 DNA follows: TGCGCCAGCAGCTCTGGACAGGGGATCAATGAGCAGTTCTTC. The whole variable domain, remainder taken from reference TRBV5-1 and TRBJ2-1, is KAGVTQTPRYLIKTRGQQVTLSCSPISGHRSVSWYQQTPGQGLQFLFEYFSETQRNKGNFPGRFSGRQFSNSRSEMNVSTLELGDSALYLCASSSGQGINEQFFGPGTRLTVL.

V and J are TRBV5-1 and TRBJ2-3; the D gene is possibly TRBD1 (5 bases). V lost 2 bases and J 1 base, leaving 8 bases between the germline ends. The CDR3 spans 14 residues. In germline, CDR1 is SGHRS, CDR2 YFSETQ. CDR3 nucleotide sequence: TGCGCCAGCAGCTTACAGGAGCGCACAGATACGCAGTATTTT. Its translation is CASSLQERTDTQYF.

The chain recombines TRBV3-1 (or the pseudogene TRBV3-2) with TRBJ2-5; TRBD2 matches at 15 bases. The CDR3 totals 15 residues. The germline CDR1 and CDR2 sequences are LGHDT and YNNKEL (reference sequence). The V segment lost 4 bases and the J segment 5 bases; nucleotides outside the gene matches: 2. The CDR3 DNA reads TGTGCCAGCAGCCCGGGACTAGCGGGGGGTGAGACCCAGTACTTC. As protein: CASSPGLAGGETQYF.

This clone was observed a handful of times. The chain recombines TRBV7-6 with TRBJ1-6; D unresolved. Germline CDR1 is SGHVS and CDR2 is FNYEAQ. V lost 1 base and J lost 0, with 13 bases in between. There are 18 residues in the CDR3. The CDR3, as DNA: TGTGCCAGCAGCTTAGACAAACGGCAGAGCTCCTATAATTCACCCCTCCACTTT. Protein sequence: CASSLDKRQSSYNSPLHF.

The chain uses TRBV29-1 and TRBJ2-3, with 13 bases identical to TRBD2. The CDR3 spans 17 residues. With V trimmed by 3 bases and J by 2 bases, 8 bases remained unmatched. Looked up from germline, CDR1 is SQVTM and CDR2 is ANQGSEA. The CDR3 nucleotides read TGCAGCGTTGATGGGGGGACTAGCGGGGCATACACAGATACGCAGTATTTT. This gives the protein CSVDGGTSGAYTDTQYF.

The chain is built from TRBV6-6 and TRBJ1-1; 7 bases match TRBD1. The CDR3 length is 14 residues. The V gene's germline CDR1 is MNHNY and CDR2 SVGAGI (reference sequence). The trim removed 5 bases at V and 1 base at J, leaving 4 bases unmatched. The CDR3 sequence is CASSITGENTEAFF. DNA of the CDR3: TGTGCCAGCAGTATTACAGGGGAGAACACTGAAGCTTTCTTT.

The chain uses TRBV28 and TRBJ1-2, with D possibly being TRBD1 (6 bases). V lost 4 bases and J 8 bases, leaving 17 bases between the germline ends. Germline values: CDR1 MDHEN, CDR2 SYDVKM. The CDR3 runs 14 residues. As DNA, the CDR3 is TGTGCCAGCAGTTCGCGGGACATCCTTCGGGGCTACACCTTC. Its protein product is CASSSRDILRGYTF.

The chain has TRBV19 and TRBJ2-5; D gene ambiguous. In germline, CDR1 is LNHDA, CDR2 SQIVND (reference sequence). This CDR3 contains 11 residues. Trimming removed 5 bases at V and 2 bases at J, with 3 bases between. CDR3 nucleotides: TGTGCCAGTAGTCAACAAGAGACCCAGTACTTC. Protein: CASSQQETQYF.

This sequence joins TRBV19 and TRBJ2-1, with TRBD1 as a possible D gene (5 bases). The ends were cut back, 2 bases at V and 9 bases at J, with 17 bases in the middle. Looked up from germline, CDR1 is LNHDA and CDR2 is SQIVND (reference sequence). The CDR3 has 15 residues. The CDR3 sequence is CASSIRPGRDGEQFF. The CDR3 DNA follows: TGTGCCAGTAGTATAAGGCCGGGCAGGGATGGTGAGCAGTTCTTC.

This chain joins TRBV27 and TRBJ1-6; the D gene is possibly TRBD1 (5 bases). CDR1 is MNHEY, CDR2 SMNVEV, per germline (reference sequence). The CDR3 covers 15 residues. The V end was cut by 0 bases, the J end by 6 bases, with 9 bases between. The CDR3 bases are TGTGCCAGCAGTTTATCGGCAGGGCGTAATTCACCCCTCCACTTT. Translated: CASSLSAGRNSPLHF.

The chain uses TRBV6-5 and TRBJ1-2, with D hard to call. The CDR3 is made up of 11 amino acids. V lost 11 bases, J lost 7 bases, and 14 bases lay in between. Germline V gives CDR1 MNHEY, CDR2 SVGAGI. In nucleotides, the CDR3 is TGTGCCTCCCGGGCGAGAAGTGGCTACACCTTC. Protein: CASRARSGYTF.

The J gene is TRBJ1-1, the V gene TRBV19; no firm D call. CDR1 is LNHDA, CDR2 SQIVND, per germline (reference sequence). The CDR3 is made up of 13 amino acids. Trimming removed 4 bases at V and 0 bases at J, with 6 bases between. CDR3 DNA: TGTGCCAGTAGTAAGACAATGAACACTGAAGCTTTCTTT. Amino acid sequence: CASSKTMNTEAFF. The full variable domain, rest sourced from reference TRBV19 and TRBJ1-1, is DGGITQSPKYLFRKEGQNVTLSCEQNLNHDAMYWYRQDPGQGLRLIYYSQIVNDFQKGDIAEGYSVSREKKESFPLTVTSAQKNPTAFYLCASSKTMNTEAFFGQGTRLTVV.

The chain is built from TRBV5-1 and TRBJ2-2, with D possibly matching TRBD1 (6 bases). Germline V gene lookup returns CDR1 SGHRS and CDR2 YFSETQ. The CDR3 sequence is 15 residues long. V lost 0 bases to trimming and J lost 3 bases, with 9 bases between them. The CDR3 loop reads CASSLGGHDTGELFF. The CDR3 nucleotides are TGCGCCAGCAGCTTGGGGGGACACGACACCGGGGAGCTGTTTTTT.